A selection of T cell receptor beta chains follows, all from one sample in a study of blood T cells in healthy people across ages. TCRdb re-called the 5' RACE reads with MiXCR, one entry per CDR3 protein. The sample holds 1.2 million to 1.5 million distinct CDR3 sequences, 42% seen once. The source material was blood. These receptors all come from a woman under 30 in good health. Each CDR3 is given with its conserved first and last residue.

j_gene: TRBJ2-1
v_gene: TRBV11-2
CDR3aa: CASSRGTQAYNEQFF

j_gene: TRBJ2-1
v_gene: TRBV12-3/TRBV12-4
CDR3aa: CASSATASSYNEQFF

j_gene: TRBJ2-7
v_gene: TRBV7-8
CDR3aa: CASSLVVTQVYEQYF

j_gene: TRBJ2-3
v_gene: TRBV20-1
CDR3aa: CSARGLQGATQYF

j_gene: TRBJ2-1
v_gene: TRBV10-3
CDR3aa: CAISGPQGGGGLEQFF

j_gene: TRBJ2-5
v_gene: TRBV20-1
CDR3aa: CSASGSGAKTQYF

j_gene: TRBJ2-7
v_gene: TRBV20-1
CDR3aa: CSAASGRAASQEQYF

j_gene: TRBJ2-7
v_gene: TRBV6-5
CDR3aa: CASSQISPYEQYF

j_gene: TRBJ2-7
v_gene: TRBV4-1
CDR3aa: CASSQISASAHYEQYF

j_gene: TRBJ2-7
v_gene: TRBV4-1
CDR3aa: CASSHTTGGSEQYF

j_gene: TRBJ2-1
v_gene: TRBV7-2
CDR3aa: CASSLSHQQFF

j_gene: TRBJ2-7
v_gene: TRBV7-8
CDR3aa: CASRYGTASMEQYF

j_gene: TRBJ2-1
v_gene: TRBV28
CDR3aa: CASSLRDREQFF

j_gene: TRBJ2-3
v_gene: TRBV10-3
CDR3aa: CAIGPGGGRTHTQYF

j_gene: TRBJ2-3
v_gene: TRBV20-1
CDR3aa: CSARWDSLSQYF

j_gene: TRBJ1-6
v_gene: TRBV27
CDR3aa: CASSLFYTTGSNSPLHF

j_gene: TRBJ1-6
v_gene: TRBV27
CDR3aa: CASSPIPGYPLHF

j_gene: TRBJ2-7
v_gene: TRBV21-1
CDR3aa: CASSSLQPDRDEQYF

j_gene: TRBJ2-5
v_gene: TRBV20-1
CDR3aa: CSATNNNNEQYF

j_gene: TRBJ2-3
v_gene: TRBV7-8
CDR3aa: CASSLAKRGASTDTQYF

j_gene: TRBJ2-1
v_gene: TRBV7-6
CDR3aa: CASSLPGQVNTSSYNEQFF

j_gene: TRBJ1-2
v_gene: TRBV18
CDR3aa: CASSSAGISGYTF

j_gene: TRBJ2-5
v_gene: TRBV28
CDR3aa: CASFRRGQETQYF